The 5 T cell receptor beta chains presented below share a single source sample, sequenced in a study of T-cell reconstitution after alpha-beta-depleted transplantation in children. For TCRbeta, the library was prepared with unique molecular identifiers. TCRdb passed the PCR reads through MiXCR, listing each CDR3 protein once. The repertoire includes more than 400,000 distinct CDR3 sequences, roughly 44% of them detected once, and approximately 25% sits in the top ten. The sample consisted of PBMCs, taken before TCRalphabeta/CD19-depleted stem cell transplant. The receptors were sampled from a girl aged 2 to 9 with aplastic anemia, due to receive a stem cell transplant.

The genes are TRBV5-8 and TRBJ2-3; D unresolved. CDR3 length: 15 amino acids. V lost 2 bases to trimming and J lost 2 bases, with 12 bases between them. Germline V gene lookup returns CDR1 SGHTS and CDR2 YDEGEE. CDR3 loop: CASSFSRTSTDTQYF. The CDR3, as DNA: TGTGCCAGCAGCTTCTCGCGGACCTCCACAGATACGCAGTATTTT.

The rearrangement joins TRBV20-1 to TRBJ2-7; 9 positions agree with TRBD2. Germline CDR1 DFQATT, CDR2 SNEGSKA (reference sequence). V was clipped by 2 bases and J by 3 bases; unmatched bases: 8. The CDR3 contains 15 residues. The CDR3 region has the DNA TGCAGTGCTAGACCTCCTAGCGGGGTCCTCTACGAGCAGTACTTC. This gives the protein CSARPPSGVLYEQYF.

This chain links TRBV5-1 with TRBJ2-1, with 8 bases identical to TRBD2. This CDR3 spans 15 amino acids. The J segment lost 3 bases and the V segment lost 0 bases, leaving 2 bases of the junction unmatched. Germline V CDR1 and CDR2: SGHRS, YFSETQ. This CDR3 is CASSLGTSFYNEQFF. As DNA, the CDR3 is TGCGCCAGCAGCTTGGGGACTAGCTTCTACAATGAGCAGTTCTTC.

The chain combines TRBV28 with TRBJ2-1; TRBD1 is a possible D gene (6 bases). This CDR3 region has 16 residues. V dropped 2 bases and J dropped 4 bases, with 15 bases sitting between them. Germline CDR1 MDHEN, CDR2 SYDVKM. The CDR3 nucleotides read TGTGCCAGCAGTTTAAAGTTAAGGGACATTTACAATGAGCAGTTCTTC. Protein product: CASSLKLRDIYNEQFF. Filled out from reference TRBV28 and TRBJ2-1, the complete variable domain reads DVKVTQSSRYLVKRTGEKVFLECVQDMDHENMFWYRQDPGLGLRLIYFSYDVKMKEKGDIPEGYSVSREKKERFSLILESASTNQTSMYLCASSLKLRDIYNEQFFGPGTRLTVL.

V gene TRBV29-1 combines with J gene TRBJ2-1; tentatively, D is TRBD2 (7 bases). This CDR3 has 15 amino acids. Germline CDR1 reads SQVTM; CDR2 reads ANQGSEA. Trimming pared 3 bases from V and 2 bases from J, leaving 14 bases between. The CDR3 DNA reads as TGCAGCGTTGATGCGGGGGCGCTGACCTACAATGAGCAGTTCTTC. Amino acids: CSVDAGALTYNEQFF.